The present entry profiles one TCR beta chain with its context. The antigen is unknown. This sample stems from a study of T cell responses to AZD1222 COVID-19 vaccine. Points from the study as a whole: Females outnumbered males among donors, who were mostly white British; clonal diversity was possibly underestimated. Regions 160-218 and 743-854 dominated among vaccine-associated CD4 TCRs spanning spike. Per reports, nearly half of all spike-specific TCRs target regions that are unmutated in variants.

CDR3 size: 17 residues. Looked up from germline, CDR1 is MNHEY and CDR2 is SVGEGT. J gave up 1 base and V 4 bases, and 10 bases lay outside the gene matches. Clones were read by immunoSEQ multiplex PCR, and TCRdb kept only the in-frame ones, dropping some. The sample has 100,000 to 150,000 clones; about nine tenths are singletons. Sequences were derived from peripheral blood, sampled on day 0 of MenACWY control vaccination. This clonotype was sampled from an adult in good health. The chain has TRBV6-2 or TRBV6-3 and TRBJ2-1; 7 nucleotides agree with TRBD1. The CDR3 here is CASSSSSGGWSYNEQFF. The CDR3 DNA reads TGTGCCAGCAGTTCTAGCTCAGGGGGATGGTCCTACAATGAGCAGTTCTTC.